This T cell receptor beta chain was obtained from a study of shared clonotypes between healthy human individuals. Study-level information: Each donor contributed plates that comprised three CD4 naive, three CD4 memory, two CD8 naive and one CD8 memory.

Deep was the level at which the assay was run. The authors split each subset's genomic DNA evenly across several immunoSEQ plates. Using immunoSEQ multiplex PCR, the repertoire was profiled, and TCRdb retains in-frame clones only, with some absent. The data contain 2.3 million or so clones, roughly 93% of them singletons. To note about this clone: The antigen is undetermined.

The CDR3 covers 17 residues. V was shortened by 1 base and J by 5 bases, with 18 bases between the two germline ends. Study outcomes and limitations: The study found lower generation probabilities in non-shared clonotypes than in those shared by all four donors.

The sequence derives from a man younger than 35 in good health. Some clones in this sample may be carry-over from other donors' samples. The material sequenced was naive CD4+ T cells from PBMCs. The sample's subset: CD45RA+ positively selected. The rearrangement joins TRBV23-1 to TRBJ2-1, with D perhaps matching TRBD2 (5 bases). TRBV23-1 is annotated as an ORF whose role is uncertain. CDR3 sequence: CASSQCLVGDVHNEQFF. In DNA, the CDR3 is TGCGCCAGCAGTCAATGTTTGGTGGGAGATGTCCACAATGAGCAGTTCTTC.